This TCR beta chain was sequenced in a study of control samples from healthy donors and cancer patients. The trim removed 6 bases at V and 0 bases at J, leaving 1 base unmatched. The CDR3 length is 14 residues. Per the germline V gene, CDR1 is ENHRY and CDR2 is SYGVKD. Libraries were prepared by immunoSEQ multiplex PCR; TCRdb keeps only in-frame clonotypes and omits some of them. Here the sample spans around 140,000 clones, roughly 90% being singletons. Sequencing was carried out using PBMCs. The chain has TRBV10-3 and TRBJ2-7; 11 bases are a match to TRBD1. The sequence derives from a man aged 45-65 years with head and neck cancer. CDR3 coding DNA: TGTGCCATCAGGGGGACAGGGGGCTCCTACGAGCAGTACTTC. It is translated as CAIRGTGGSYEQYF.